Each of the 22 T cell receptor beta chains below was sequenced from the same sample in a study of T-cell reconstitution after alpha-beta-depleted transplantation in children. Researchers prepared the TCRbeta library using unique molecular identifiers, the study reports. MiXCR, applied by TCRdb to the PCR reads, yields one record per CDR3 protein. The sample carries roughly 350,000 distinct CDR3 sequences, around 15% recorded once. The source was PBMCs, mostly from graft donor cells, collected 360 days after TCRalphabeta/CD19-depleted stem cell transplant. These receptors all stem from a male patient under 10 years old who had a stem cell transplant for acute lymphoblastic leukemia, so the T cells may come from the graft donor.

The CDR3 DNA follows: TGCAGTGCTAGAGATACGCCTTCAGGGTACAATGAGCAGTTCTTC. This sequence encodes CSARDTPSGYNEQFF. The chain combines TRBV20-1 with TRBJ2-1; possible D gene TRBD1, 5 bases. V lost 0 bases to trimming and J lost 4 bases, with 13 bases between them. The CDR3 runs to 15 residues. Germline assignment: CDR1 DFQATT and CDR2 SNEGSKA (reference sequence).

This clonotype was picked up many times. This chain uses TRBV29-1 with TRBJ2-2, with 7 bases aligning to TRBD2. Germline V gene lookup returns CDR1 SQVTM and CDR2 ANQGSEA. The J segment lost 1 base and the V segment lost 4 bases, leaving 3 bases of the junction unmatched. The CDR3 has 14 residues. CDR3 amino acids: CSVVTSENTGELFF. CDR3 nucleotide sequence: TGCAGCGTTGTTACTAGCGAGAACACCGGGGAGCTGTTTTTT.

This clonotype has just a few counts. The chain has TRBV4-2 and TRBJ1-5; TRBD1 matches at 9 bases. Germline CDR1 reads LGHNA; CDR2 reads YNFKEQ. V dropped 3 bases and J dropped 4; count of bases not matched to a gene: 7. This CDR3 region has 16 residues. The CDR3 spells CASSHSRQGGNQPQHF. The CDR3 nucleotides read TGTGCCAGCAGCCACTCACGACAGGGGGGGAATCAGCCCCAGCATTTT.

This clonotype was seen just once. This chain uses TRBV12-3 or TRBV12-4 with TRBJ2-2; D gene unclear. The CDR3 spans 14 residues. The ends were cut back, 2 bases at V and 3 bases at J, with 7 bases in the middle. This CDR3 is CASSLNGYTGELFF. The CDR3, as DNA: TGTGCCAGCAGTTTAAACGGCTACACCGGGGAGCTGTTTTTT.

The chain recombines TRBV21-1 with TRBJ2-1; TRBD2 was called by the table and not checked on the DNA. TRBV21-1 is noted as a pseudogene. The CDR3 has 18 amino acids. CDR3 bases: TGTGCCAGCAGCAGCGGGACTAGCGGGAGGGCCTTACGCAATGAGCAGTTCTTC. It codes for CASSSGTSGRALRNEQFF.

The sample holds many counts of this clonotype. J is TRBJ2-6 and V is TRBV20-1, with unresolved D. The germline V gene encodes CDR1 DFQATT and CDR2 SNEGSKA (reference sequence). The CDR3 consists of 13 residues. The V end lost 8 bases, the J end lost 0 bases, and 8 bases lay between the germline ends. The CDR3 loop is CSSRASGANVLTF. Here the CDR3 DNA reads TGCAGTTCCCGGGCCTCTGGGGCCAACGTCCTGACTTTC.

Only a few counts were recorded for this clonotype. The chain joins TRBV10-3 to TRBJ1-2; the D is unclear. CDR1 ENHRY and CDR2 SYGVKD come from the germline V gene. V lost 10 bases and J lost 4, with 16 bases in between. This CDR3 spans 13 amino acids. CDR3 sequence (DNA): TGTGCCACATCAGTACGGTCTTCCTATGGCTACACCTTC. It is translated as CATSVRSSYGYTF.

This clonotype was counted ten times or more. The chain recombines TRBV4-1 with TRBJ2-7, with TRBD1 matching 9 bases. The CDR3 covers 16 residues. From germline, CDR1 is MGHRA and CDR2 YSYEKL. Unmatched junction bases numbered 12, after V lost 5 bases and J lost 4 bases. The CDR3 spells CASSLRGTGGWYEQYF. The CDR3 coding sequence is TGCGCCAGCAGCTTAAGGGGCACAGGGGGCTGGTACGAGCAGTACTTC.

The chain combines TRBV10-3 with TRBJ2-2, with unresolved D. The CDR3 is 13 residues long. Germline CDR1 is ENHRY and CDR2 is SYGVKD. V lost 8 bases and J 0 bases, leaving 7 bases between the germline ends. As DNA, the CDR3 is TGTGCCATCGGTAGGGCGAACACCGGGGAGCTGTTTTTT. Translating it yields CAIGRANTGELFF.

The chain is built from TRBV4-2 and TRBJ1-4; a possible D gene is TRBD1 (5 bases). The CDR3 has 16 residues. Germline V gives CDR1 LGHNA, CDR2 YNFKEQ. V lost 4 bases and J 6 bases, leaving 18 bases between the germline ends. DNA for the CDR3: TGTGCCAGCAGCCCCGGGGGGAATACCATTCATGAAAAACTGTTTTTT. It specifies CASSPGGNTIHEKLFF.

This clonotype came up a few times. An end of the junction differs from the germline gene, which may be a read error. The chain combines TRBV5-6 with TRBJ2-4, with TRBD2 matching over 9 bases. CDR3 length equals 14 residues. The V gene's germline CDR1 is SGHDT and CDR2 YYEEEE. CDR3 coding DNA: TGTGCCAGCAGCTTGGCCGGGACTAGCCCTCTGGTGAACTTC. Its translation is CASSLAGTSPLVNF. The full variable domain, rest sourced from reference TRBV5-6 and TRBJ2-4, is DAGVTQSPTHLIKTRGQQVTLRCSPKSGHDTVSWYQQALGQGPQFIFQYYEEEERQRGNFPDRFSGHQFPNYSSELNVNALLLGDSALYLCASSLAGTSPLVNFGAGTRLSVL.

A few counts support this clonotype. J is TRBJ2-7 and V is TRBV5-1, with D possibly being TRBD1 or TRBD2 (5 bases each). CDR1 SGHRS and CDR2 YFSETQ come from the germline V gene. V was shortened by 0 bases and J by 4 bases, with 20 bases between the two germline ends. The CDR3 length is 17 residues. The CDR3 DNA sequence: TGCGCCAGCAGCTTGGCGCCCCCACCGAGGGGCGGTTACGAGCAGTACTTC. This codes for CASSLAPPPRGGYEQYF.

This clonotype occurred a few times. J is TRBJ2-7 and V is TRBV29-1; a possible D gene is TRBD1 (6 bases). Between the trimmed V and J ends, which lost 7 bases and 5 bases, there was a span of 12 bases. CDR1 is SQVTM and CDR2 is ANQGSEA in the germline V gene. The CDR3 length is 11 residues. CDR3 sequence: CSAGHTNEQYF. The CDR3 coding sequence is TGCAGCGCGGGACACACTAACGAGCAGTACTTC.

This clonotype came up a few times. The chain joins TRBV10-2 to TRBJ2-1; 10 bases align to TRBD2. The CDR3 runs 14 residues. V was clipped by 6 bases and J by 6 bases; unmatched bases: 5. Germline values: CDR1 WSHSY, CDR2 SAAADI. The chain's CDR3 is CASRAGLAFNEQFF. The CDR3 coding sequence is TGCGCCAGCAGGGCGGGACTAGCGTTCAATGAGCAGTTCTTC.

This clonotype was observed a handful of times. The CDR3 DNA is TGTGCCAGCAGCTTGGAAGCATTGTGGCACCTGAACACAGGGGACCTCCAAGAGACCCAGTACTTC. Its translation is CASSLEALWHLNTGDLQETQYF. The gene calls are TRBV5-4 and TRBJ2-5; 7 nucleotides agree with TRBD1. In germline, CDR1 is SGHNT, CDR2 YYREEE (reference sequence). The CDR3 is made up of 22 amino acids. V gave up 0 bases and J gave up 1 base; unmatched junction bases: 24.

This clonotype has just a few counts. This CDR3 reads CASSQASGRITYNEQFF. The CDR3 coding sequence is TGTGCCAGCAGCCAAGCTAGCGGGAGGATAACTTACAATGAGCAGTTCTTC. The genes are TRBV3-1 and TRBJ2-1, with 11 bases lining up with TRBD2. The trim removed 1 base at V and 4 bases at J, leaving 6 bases unmatched. Per germline, CDR1 LGHDT and CDR2 YNNKEL (reference sequence). The CDR3 has 17 amino acids.

This clonotype has a single count. The junction departs from germline at one end; a sequencing error may be responsible. This chain links TRBV7-7 with TRBJ2-2; 10 nucleotides line up with TRBD2. CDR1 is SSHAT and CDR2 is FNYEAQ in the germline V gene (reference sequence). The CDR3 covers 18 residues. CDR3 amino acids: CASSLEAGGRGNTGELFF. The DNA of the CDR3 is TGTGCTAGCAGCTTAGAAGCGGGAGGGCGTGGCAACACCGGGGAGCTGTTTTTT.

This clonotype was counted only a few times. The chain combines TRBV29-1 with TRBJ2-7; 11 positions match TRBD1. The length of the CDR3 is 17 residues. With V trimmed by 2 bases and J by 3 bases, 12 bases remained unmatched. Germline V CDR1 and CDR2: SQVTM, ANQGSEA. The CDR3 bases are TGCAGCGTTGAATTGGCCTTCGGGACAGGGGGGGGCTACGAGCAGTACTTC. As protein: CSVELAFGTGGGYEQYF.

V usage is TRBV29-1 and J usage is TRBJ2-3; 13 bases are shared with TRBD2. J gave up 3 bases and V 4 bases, and 4 bases lay outside the gene matches. The CDR3 contains 15 residues. Germline V gives CDR1 SQVTM, CDR2 ANQGSEA. CDR3 DNA sequence: TGCAGCGTTGGTACTAGCGGGAGGGGAACAGATACGCAGTATTTT. Translated: CSVGTSGRGTDTQYF.

This clonotype was seen more than once but under ten times. The chain has TRBV4-3 and TRBJ1-5; D uncertain. The germline V gene has CDR1 LGHNA and CDR2 YSLEER. V was clipped by 0 bases and J by 3 bases, with 12 bases between them. The CDR3 sequence is 16 residues long. In DNA, the CDR3 is TGCGCCAGCAGCCAAGATGCCGGAGCCAACAATCAGCCCCAGCATTTT. Its protein is CASSQDAGANNQPQHF.

This clonotype has only a few counts. The chain employs TRBV10-1 and TRBJ1-1, with D uncertain. Between the trimmed V and J ends, which lost 4 bases and 1 base, there was a span of 7 bases. This CDR3 is built from 13 residues. Germline CDR1 and CDR2: WNHNN and SYGVQD (reference sequence). CDR3 DNA: TGCGCCAGCAGTGTGCGGCAGAACACTGAAGCTTTCTTT. It encodes CASSVRQNTEAFF.

V and J are TRBV20-1 and TRBJ2-1; no firm D call. The CDR3 is made up of 16 amino acids. Trimming cost V 0 bases and J 0 bases, with 12 bases left between them. CDR1 and CDR2 from the germline V gene are DFQATT and SNEGSKA (reference sequence). CDR3 protein: CSARDPGVSSYNEQFF. In DNA form, the CDR3 reads TGCAGTGCTAGAGATCCCGGCGTTAGCTCCTACAATGAGCAGTTCTTC.